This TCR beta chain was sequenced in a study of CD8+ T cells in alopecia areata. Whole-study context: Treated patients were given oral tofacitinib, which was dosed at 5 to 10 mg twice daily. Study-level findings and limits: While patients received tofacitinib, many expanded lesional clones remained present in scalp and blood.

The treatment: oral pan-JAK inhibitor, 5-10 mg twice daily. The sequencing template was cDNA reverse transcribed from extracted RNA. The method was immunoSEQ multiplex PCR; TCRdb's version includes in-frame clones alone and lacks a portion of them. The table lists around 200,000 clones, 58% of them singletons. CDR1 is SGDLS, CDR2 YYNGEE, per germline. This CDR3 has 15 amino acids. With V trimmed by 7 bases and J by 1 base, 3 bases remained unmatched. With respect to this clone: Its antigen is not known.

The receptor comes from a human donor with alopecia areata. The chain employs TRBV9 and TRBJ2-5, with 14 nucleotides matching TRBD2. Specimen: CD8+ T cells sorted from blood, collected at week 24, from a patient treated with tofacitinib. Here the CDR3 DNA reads TGTGCCAGCGGGACTAGCGGGGGCCGCCAAGAGACCCAGTACTTC. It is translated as CASGTSGGRQETQYF. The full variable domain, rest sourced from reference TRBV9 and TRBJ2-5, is DSGVTQTPKHLITATGQRVTLRCSPRSGDLSVYWYQQSLDQGLQFLIQYYNGEERAKGNILERFSAQQFPDLHSELNLSSLELGDSALYFCASGTSGGRQETQYFGPGTRLLVL.